This T cell receptor (beta chain) was recovered during a study of blood T cell repertoires in COVID-19. Per germline, CDR1 SGHNT and CDR2 YYREEE (reference sequence). V lost 1 base and J 1 base, leaving 11 bases between the germline ends. This CDR3 region has 16 residues. This clone is a singleton in its sample. Original processing notes: Reference gene primer amplification yielded estimated nucleated cell counts. Data came from immunoSEQ multiplex PCR; TCRdb stores just in-frame clones and leaves some out. V, J and clone size are taken as reported in that table, and D and trimming were inferred from the DNA itself. The sample records around 190,000 clones, around 80% being singletons.

The clonotype comes from a man between 65 and 79 years old with active or convalescent COVID-19. V usage is TRBV5-4 and J usage is TRBJ2-2, with a possible D match to TRBD2 (6 bases). Sequences were obtained from peripheral blood. The CDR3 here is CASSLYGGKNTGELFF. For the CDR3, the DNA is TGTGCCAGCAGCTTGTACGGAGGGAAGAACACCGGGGAGCTGTTTTTT.